The clone carrying this TCR beta chain showed up just once. Its antigen is as yet unknown. Data came from immunoSEQ multiplex PCR; TCRdb stores just in-frame clones and leaves some out. The table lists 67,000 or so clones, around four fifths of them singletons, with roughly 3.5% in the top ten. The data belong to a study of OX40 agonist ivuxolimab in advanced cancers. About the research overall: Cohort: 82.7% men, mean age around 60, aged about 20 to 85. General study points: The authors also found low normalized T-cell clonal expansion in some nonresponders. It was not determined which antigens were specifically recognized by the peripheral T cells that had undergone clonal expansion. At 0.1 to 3.0 mg/kg, CD4+ and CD8+ blood T cells expanded clonally by week 6.

V shed 4 bases, J shed 5 bases, and the junction held 7 bases outside the gene matches. This CDR3 has 15 amino acids. Germline V gives CDR1 SGDLS, CDR2 YYNGEE. The origin of this receptor is an adult with an advanced solid tumor such as melanoma, head and neck, liver or kidney cancer. Sequenced here: CD4+ or CD8+ T cells sorted from blood, sampled in a trial of the OX40 agonist ivuxolimab. The V call is TRBV9, the J call TRBJ2-1, with 9 bases fitting TRBD2. The CDR3 region is CASSPRTSAHNEQFF. In DNA form, the CDR3 reads TGTGCCAGCAGCCCACGGACTAGCGCCCACAATGAGCAGTTCTTC. Full variable domain (remainder filled in from reference TRBV9 and TRBJ2-1): DSGVTQTPKHLITATGQRVTLRCSPRSGDLSVYWYQQSLDQGLQFLIQYYNGEERAKGNILERFSAQQFPDLHSELNLSSLELGDSALYFCASSPRTSAHNEQFFGPGTRLTVL.